This T cell receptor beta chain was sequenced for a study of human T cells and chemical hapten exposure. TCRdb re-called the RACE reads through MiXCR, storing one row per CDR3 protein. The sample contains about 84,000 distinct CDR3 sequences, around 9.3% of which appear only once. For this clonotype: The antigen is not known.

Study observations and caveats: Alopecia affected the donors, so their immune response may differ from healthy people's.

Germline V lookup: CDR1 SGHVS, CDR2 FQNEAQ. Trimming removed 0 bases from V and 4 bases from J, with 12 bases in between. The CDR3 length is 15 residues. Time point described: patch test 2, 6 weeks after DPC sensitization. Documented treatment: therapeutic diphenylcyclopropenone sensitization with weekly scalp DPC. Samples of blood were obtained prior to the application of each patch test. The TCR comes from a woman aged 50 to 65 with alopecia areata. Some clones in this sample may be carry-over from other donors' samples. The V gene is TRBV7-8, the J gene TRBJ1-1; TRBD1 might be the D (5 bases). Source: whole blood, taken in connection with sensitization to the hapten diphenylcyclopropenone (DPC). The CDR3 nucleotides are TGTGCCAGCAGCTTAGCCCGCGGGGCTAGCACTGAAGCTTTCTTT. Translating it yields CASSLARGASTEAFF.